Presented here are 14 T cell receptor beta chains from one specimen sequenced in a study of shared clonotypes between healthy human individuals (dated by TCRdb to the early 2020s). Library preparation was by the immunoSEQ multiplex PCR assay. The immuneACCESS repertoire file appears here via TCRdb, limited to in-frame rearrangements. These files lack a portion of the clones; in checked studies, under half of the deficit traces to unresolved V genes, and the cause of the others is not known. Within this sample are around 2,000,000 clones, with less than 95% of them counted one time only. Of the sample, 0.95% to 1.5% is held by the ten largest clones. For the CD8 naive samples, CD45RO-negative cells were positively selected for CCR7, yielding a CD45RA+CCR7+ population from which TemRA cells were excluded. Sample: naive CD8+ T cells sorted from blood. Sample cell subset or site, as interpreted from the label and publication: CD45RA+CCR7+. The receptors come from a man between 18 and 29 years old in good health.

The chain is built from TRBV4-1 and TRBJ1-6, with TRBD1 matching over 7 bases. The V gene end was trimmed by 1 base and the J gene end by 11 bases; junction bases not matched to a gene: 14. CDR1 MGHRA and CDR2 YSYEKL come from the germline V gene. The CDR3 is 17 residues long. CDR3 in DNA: TGCGCCAGCAGCCAAGTTGGGGGTTACTCAGGGGGGGCACCCCTCCACTTT. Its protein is CASSQVGGYSGGAPLHF.

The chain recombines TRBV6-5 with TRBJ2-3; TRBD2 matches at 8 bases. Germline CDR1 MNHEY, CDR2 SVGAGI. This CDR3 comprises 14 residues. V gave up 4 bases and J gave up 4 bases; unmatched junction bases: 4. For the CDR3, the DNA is TGTGCCAGCAGTTCTGGGACTAGAGCAGATACGCAGTATTTT. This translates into CASSSGTRADTQYF.

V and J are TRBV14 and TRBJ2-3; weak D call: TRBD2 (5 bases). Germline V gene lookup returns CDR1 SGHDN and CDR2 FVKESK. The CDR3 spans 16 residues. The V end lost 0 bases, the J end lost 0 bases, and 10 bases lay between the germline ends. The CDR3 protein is CASSQEVRGSTDTQYF. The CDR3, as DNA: TGTGCCAGCAGCCAAGAGGTCCGAGGGAGCACAGATACGCAGTATTTT.

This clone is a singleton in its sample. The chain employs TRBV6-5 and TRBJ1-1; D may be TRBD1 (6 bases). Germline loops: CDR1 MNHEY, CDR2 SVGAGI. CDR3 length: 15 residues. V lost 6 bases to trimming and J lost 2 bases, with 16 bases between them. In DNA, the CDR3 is TGTGCCAGCAGCCTCACTCCGACAGGTAACACTGAAGCTTTCTTT. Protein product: CASSLTPTGNTEAFF.

This CDR3 reads CASSWGQQETQYF. CDR3 coding DNA: TGTGCCAGCAGCTGGGGACAGCAAGAGACCCAGTACTTC. V is TRBV13 and J is TRBJ2-5; 7 positions agree with TRBD1. After removal of 4 bases from V and 2 bases from J, the junction contained 1 base not matched to a gene. The CDR3 length is 13 residues. Germline CDR1 PRHDT, CDR2 FYEKMQ (reference sequence). Full variable domain (rest looked up from reference TRBV13 and TRBJ2-5): AAGVIQSPRHLIKEKRETATLKCYPIPRHDTVYWYQQGPGQDPQFLISFYEKMQSDKGSIPDRFSAQQFSDYHSELNMSSLELGDSALYFCASSWGQQETQYFGPGTRLLVL.

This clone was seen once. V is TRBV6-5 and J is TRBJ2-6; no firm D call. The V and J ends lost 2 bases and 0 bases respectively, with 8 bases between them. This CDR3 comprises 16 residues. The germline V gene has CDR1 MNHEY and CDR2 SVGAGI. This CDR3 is CASSYGGSSGANVLTF. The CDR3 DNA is TGTGCCAGCAGTTACGGCGGAAGCTCTGGGGCCAACGTCCTGACTTTC.

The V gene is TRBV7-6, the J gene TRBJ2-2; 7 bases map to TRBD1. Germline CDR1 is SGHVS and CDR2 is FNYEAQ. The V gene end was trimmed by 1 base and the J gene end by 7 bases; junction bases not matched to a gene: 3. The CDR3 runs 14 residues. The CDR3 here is CASSLEGARGELFF. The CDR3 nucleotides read TGTGCCAGCAGCTTAGAGGGGGCACGCGGGGAGCTGTTTTTT.

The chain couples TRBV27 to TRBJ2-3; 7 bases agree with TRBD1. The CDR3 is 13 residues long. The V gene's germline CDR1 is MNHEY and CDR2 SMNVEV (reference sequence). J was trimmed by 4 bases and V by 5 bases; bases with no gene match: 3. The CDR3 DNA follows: TGTGCCAGCAGTCCGACAGGGCCAGATACGCAGTATTTT. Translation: CASSPTGPDTQYF.

The CDR3 is CASSSWTGRDRNQPQHF. CDR3 sequence (DNA): TGTGCCAGCAGTTCATGGACAGGGAGGGATCGCAATCAGCCCCAGCATTTT. The chain combines TRBV28 with TRBJ1-5; 8 nucleotides line up with TRBD1. Germline V CDR1 and CDR2: MDHEN, SYDVKM. The CDR3 length is 17 residues. V was clipped by 4 bases and J by 2 bases; unmatched bases: 10.

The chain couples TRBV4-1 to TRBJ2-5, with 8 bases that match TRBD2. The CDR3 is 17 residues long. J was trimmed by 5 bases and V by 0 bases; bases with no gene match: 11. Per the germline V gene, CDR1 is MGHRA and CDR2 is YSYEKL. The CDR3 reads CASSQDLAASGWETQYF. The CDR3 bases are TGCGCCAGCAGCCAAGATCTGGCGGCTAGCGGGTGGGAGACCCAGTACTTC.

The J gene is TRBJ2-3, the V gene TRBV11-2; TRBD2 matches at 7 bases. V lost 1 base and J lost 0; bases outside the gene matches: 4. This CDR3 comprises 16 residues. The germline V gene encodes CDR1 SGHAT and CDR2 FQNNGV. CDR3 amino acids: CASSLVTSASTDTQYF. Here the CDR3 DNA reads TGTGCCAGCAGCTTAGTCACTAGCGCAAGCACAGATACGCAGTATTTT. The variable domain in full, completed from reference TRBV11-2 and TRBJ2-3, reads EAGVAQSPRYKIIEKRQSVAFWCNPISGHATLYWYQQILGQGPKLLIQFQNNGVVDDSQLPKDRFSAERLKGVDSTLKIQPAKLEDSAVYLCASSLVTSASTDTQYFGPGTRLTVL.

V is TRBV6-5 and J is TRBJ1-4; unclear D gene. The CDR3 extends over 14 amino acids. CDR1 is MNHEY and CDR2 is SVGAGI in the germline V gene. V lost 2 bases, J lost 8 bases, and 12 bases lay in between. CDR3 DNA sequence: TGTGCCAGCAGTTACGGACCTTTAGGGGAAAAACTGTTTTTT. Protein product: CASSYGPLGEKLFF.

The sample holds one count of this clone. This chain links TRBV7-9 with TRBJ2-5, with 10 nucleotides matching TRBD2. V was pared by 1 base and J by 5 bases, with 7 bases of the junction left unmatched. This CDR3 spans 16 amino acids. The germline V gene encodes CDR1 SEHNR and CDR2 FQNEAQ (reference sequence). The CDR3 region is CASSLDLAGGPETQYF. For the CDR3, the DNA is TGTGCCAGCAGCTTAGATTTAGCGGGAGGACCGGAGACCCAGTACTTC.

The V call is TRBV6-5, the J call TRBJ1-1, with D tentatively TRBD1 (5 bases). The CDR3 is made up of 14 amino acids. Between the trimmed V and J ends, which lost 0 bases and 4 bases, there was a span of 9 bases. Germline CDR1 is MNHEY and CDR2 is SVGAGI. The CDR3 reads CASSYSLGLTEAFF. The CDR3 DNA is TGTGCCAGCAGTTACTCGCTGGGGCTCACTGAAGCTTTCTTT.